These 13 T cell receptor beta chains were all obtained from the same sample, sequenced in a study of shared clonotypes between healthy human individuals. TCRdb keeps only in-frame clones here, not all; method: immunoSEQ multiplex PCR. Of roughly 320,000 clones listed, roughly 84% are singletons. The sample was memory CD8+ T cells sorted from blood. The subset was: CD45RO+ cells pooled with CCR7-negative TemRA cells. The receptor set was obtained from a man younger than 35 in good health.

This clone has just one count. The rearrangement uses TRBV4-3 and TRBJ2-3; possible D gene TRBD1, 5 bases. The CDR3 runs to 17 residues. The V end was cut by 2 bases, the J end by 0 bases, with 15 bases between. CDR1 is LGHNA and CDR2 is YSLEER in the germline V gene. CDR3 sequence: CASSQFTLGPSTDTQYF. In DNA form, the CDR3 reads TGCGCCAGCAGCCAATTCACTCTGGGGCCGAGCACAGATACGCAGTATTTT.

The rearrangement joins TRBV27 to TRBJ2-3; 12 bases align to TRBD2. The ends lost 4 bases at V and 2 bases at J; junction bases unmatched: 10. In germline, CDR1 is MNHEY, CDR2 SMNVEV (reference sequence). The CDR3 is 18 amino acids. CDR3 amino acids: CASSSLAGTSGFTDTQYF. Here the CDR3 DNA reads TGTGCCAGCAGTTCCCTAGCCGGGACTAGCGGGTTCACAGATACGCAGTATTTT.

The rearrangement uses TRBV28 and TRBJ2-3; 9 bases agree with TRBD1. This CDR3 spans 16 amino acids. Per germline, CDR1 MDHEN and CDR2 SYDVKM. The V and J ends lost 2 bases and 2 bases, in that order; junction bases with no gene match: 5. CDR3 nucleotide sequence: TGTGCCAGCAGTTTAGGGACAGGGTGGGACACAGATACGCAGTATTTT. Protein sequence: CASSLGTGWDTDTQYF.

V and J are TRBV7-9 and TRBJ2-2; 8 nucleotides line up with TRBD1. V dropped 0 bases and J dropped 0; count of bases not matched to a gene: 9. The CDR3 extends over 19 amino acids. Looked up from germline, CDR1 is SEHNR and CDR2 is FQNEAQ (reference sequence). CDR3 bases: TGTGCCAGCAGCTTAGCCCGGACAGGGCGACTAACGAACACCGGGGAGCTGTTTTTT. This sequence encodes CASSLARTGRLTNTGELFF.

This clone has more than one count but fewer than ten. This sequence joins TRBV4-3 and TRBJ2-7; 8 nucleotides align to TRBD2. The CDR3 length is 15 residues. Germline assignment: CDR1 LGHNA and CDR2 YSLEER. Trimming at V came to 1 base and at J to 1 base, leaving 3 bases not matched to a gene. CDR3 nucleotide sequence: TGCGCCAGCAGCCAAGCATTAGCGGGATCCTACGAGCAGTACTTC. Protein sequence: CASSQALAGSYEQYF.

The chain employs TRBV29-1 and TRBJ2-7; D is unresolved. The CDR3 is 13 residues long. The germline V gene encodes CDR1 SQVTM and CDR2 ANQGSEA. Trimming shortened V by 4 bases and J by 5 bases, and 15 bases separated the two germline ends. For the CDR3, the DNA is TGCAGCGTTGGCTTCGCCGGGCCTCACGAGCAGTACTTC. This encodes CSVGFAGPHEQYF.

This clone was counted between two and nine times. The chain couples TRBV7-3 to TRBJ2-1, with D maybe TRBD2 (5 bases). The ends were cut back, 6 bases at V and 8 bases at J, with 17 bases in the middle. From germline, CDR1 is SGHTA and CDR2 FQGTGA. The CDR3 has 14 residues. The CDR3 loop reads CASSMLGRFDEQFF. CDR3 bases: TGTGCCAGCAGTATGCTAGGGAGATTCGATGAGCAGTTCTTC.

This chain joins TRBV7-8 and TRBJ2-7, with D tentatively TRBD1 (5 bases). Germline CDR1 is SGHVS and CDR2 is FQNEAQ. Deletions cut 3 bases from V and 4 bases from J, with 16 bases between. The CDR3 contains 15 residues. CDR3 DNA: TGTGCCAGCAGCTTTTCAGGGCCGCTACCTTACGAGCAGTACTTC. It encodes CASSFSGPLPYEQYF.

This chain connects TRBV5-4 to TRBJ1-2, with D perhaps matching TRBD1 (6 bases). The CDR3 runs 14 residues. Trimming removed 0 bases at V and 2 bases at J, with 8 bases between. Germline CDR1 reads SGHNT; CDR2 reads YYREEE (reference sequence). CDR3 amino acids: CASSLGTGNYGYTF. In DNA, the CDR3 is TGTGCCAGCAGCTTGGGTACAGGGAACTATGGCTACACCTTC.

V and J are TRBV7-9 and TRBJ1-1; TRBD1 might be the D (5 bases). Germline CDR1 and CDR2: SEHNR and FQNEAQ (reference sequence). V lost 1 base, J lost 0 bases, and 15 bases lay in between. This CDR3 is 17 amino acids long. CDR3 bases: TGTGCCAGCAGCTTAGAAGCCACCGACAGCGTGAACACTGAAGCTTTCTTT. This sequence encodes CASSLEATDSVNTEAFF.

CDR3: CATHDRGHNQPQHF. For the CDR3, the DNA is TGTGCCACGCACGACAGGGGTCACAATCAGCCCCAGCATTTT. V is TRBV19 and J is TRBJ1-5, with 8 bases that match TRBD1. V shed 10 bases, J shed 3 bases, and the junction held 8 bases outside the gene matches. This CDR3 spans 14 amino acids. The germline CDR1 and CDR2 sequences are LNHDA and SQIVND (reference sequence).

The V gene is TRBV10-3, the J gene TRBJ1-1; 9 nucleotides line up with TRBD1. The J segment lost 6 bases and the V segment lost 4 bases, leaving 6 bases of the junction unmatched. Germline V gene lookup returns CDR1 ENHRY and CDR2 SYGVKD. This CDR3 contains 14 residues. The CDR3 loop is CAISGDREGAEAFF. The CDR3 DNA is TGTGCCATCAGTGGGGACAGGGAGGGCGCTGAAGCTTTCTTT.

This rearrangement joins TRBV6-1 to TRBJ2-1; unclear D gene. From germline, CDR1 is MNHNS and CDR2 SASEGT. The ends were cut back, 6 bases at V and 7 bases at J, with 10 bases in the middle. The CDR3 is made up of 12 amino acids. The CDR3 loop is CASSGKWNEQFF. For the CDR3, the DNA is TGTGCCAGCAGCGGAAAGTGGAATGAGCAGTTCTTC.